This TCR beta chain was identified during a study of T cell repertoires in cytomegalovirus infection. The wider study: Matching HLA type and CMV infection were both indicated by public TCR beta signatures.

V shed 2 bases and J shed 5 bases, with 13 bases lying between them. The CDR3 is 15 amino acids. Germline lookup yields CDR1 SGHAT and CDR2 FQNNGV. General study findings and limits: Identification of carriers of CMV plus the relevant HLA was performed using cumulative public TCR beta family frequency. The ex vivo response showed dominance by HLA-C-restricted CMV-specific TCR beta clonotypes.

Via MiXCR, TCRdb re-called the reads, giving one row per CDR3 protein. Among about 490,000 distinct CDR3 sequences listed, approximately 26% were seen once. This clonotype has only a few counts. Its antigen is not identified. The chain employs TRBV11-2 and TRBJ2-1; D is possibly TRBD1 (6 bases). The receptor was derived from a human donor in good health (CMV status not recorded). Some clones in this sample may be carry-over from other donors' samples. The sequencing input was PBMCs. CDR3 region: CASSLSRGGHNEQFF. The CDR3 DNA sequence: TGTGCCAGCAGCTTATCCAGGGGTGGTCACAATGAGCAGTTCTTC. Filled out from reference TRBV11-2 and TRBJ2-1, the complete variable domain reads EAGVAQSPRYKIIEKRQSVAFWCNPISGHATLYWYQQILGQGPKLLIQFQNNGVVDDSQLPKDRFSAERLKGVDSTLKIQPAKLEDSAVYLCASSLSRGGHNEQFFGPGTRLTVL.